Below are 4 T cell receptor beta chains sequenced from a single sample in a study of cytomegalovirus exposure and HLA in healthy donors. Researchers ran the PCR with 60 Vbeta and 13 Jbeta primers. Generated by immunoSEQ multiplex PCR, the TCRdb table keeps only in-frame clones and is missing some. The data contain some 150,000 clones, 75% to 90% of them seen just once; the ten biggest clones take up about 1.5%. The specimen sequenced was PBMCs. The receptors originated from a man aged 35 to 55 in good health and CMV-seronegative.

CDR3 DNA sequence: TGCAGCGTTCTGGCCGGAGGAGTTTCGTTCTACAATGAGCAGTTCTTC. This gives the protein CSVLAGGVSFYNEQFF. The chain joins TRBV29-1 to TRBJ2-1, with a weak D call TRBD2 (5 bases). Trimming cost V 5 bases and J 3 bases, with 20 bases left between them. CDR1 is SQVTM and CDR2 is ANQGSEA in the germline V gene. This CDR3 comprises 16 residues.

The chain has TRBV5-6 and TRBJ2-5, with TRBD2 matching over 14 bases. The end of the DNA fits TRBJ2-7 better, so the J call may be wrong. CDR1 is SGHDT and CDR2 is YYEEEE in the germline V gene. The CDR3 sequence is 18 residues long. In nucleotides, the CDR3 is TGTGCCAGCAGCGGGGGACTAGCGGGAGTCGGCCCTTCCTACGAGCAGTACTTC. This encodes CASSGGLAGVGPSYEQYF.

In its sample, this clone was seen once. The CDR3 reads CASSLSGGAGGEQFF. DNA of the CDR3: TGTGCCAGCAGTTTGAGCGGGGGGGCCGGAGGTGAGCAGTTCTTC. V gene TRBV27 combines with J gene TRBJ2-1; 10 nucleotides align to TRBD2. Losses at the gene ends were 3 bases for V and 9 bases for J; bases not matched to a gene: 8. Per germline, CDR1 MNHEY and CDR2 SMNVEV (reference sequence). The length of the CDR3 is 15 residues.

The rearrangement uses TRBV30 and TRBJ2-7; 9 bases align to TRBD2. This CDR3 spans 14 amino acids. CDR1 GTSNPN and CDR2 SVGIG come from the germline V gene (reference sequence). Trimming at V came to 1 base and at J to 2 bases, leaving 3 bases not matched to a gene. CDR3 amino acids: CAWSGREGTYEQYF. As DNA, the CDR3 is TGTGCCTGGAGTGGGCGGGAGGGAACCTACGAGCAGTACTTC.